These 21 T cell receptor beta chains originate from one sample sequenced in a study of radiotherapy plus CTLA-4 blockade in lung cancer. The assay was immunoSEQ multiplex PCR, and TCRdb's table has in-frame clones only and misses some. The sample consists of more than 55,000 clones, 82% of them appearing once. Here the sequenced sample was peripheral blood, taken from a patient treated with radiotherapy plus ipilimumab. The origin of the receptors is a human donor with non-small cell lung cancer whose response to radiotherapy plus ipilimumab could not be evaluated.

This chain links TRBV7-2 with TRBJ1-1; D gene uncertain. The CDR3 has 15 residues. Germline CDR1 and CDR2: SGHTA and FQGNSA. V lost 7 bases to trimming and J lost 8 bases, with 23 bases between them. The CDR3 coding sequence is TGTGCCAGCACCCTCGGGAGGACCACCAATTTAGAAGCTTTCTTT. Its translation is CASTLGRTTNLEAFF.

This clone was observed a single time. The genes are TRBV5-6 and TRBJ2-5; D is possibly TRBD1 (6 bases). V was cut by 4 bases and J by 2 bases, with 9 bases left in between. Germline CDR1 is SGHDT and CDR2 is YYEEEE. This CDR3 contains 13 residues. The CDR3 coding sequence is TGTGCCAGCAGCCGGGACATACAAGAGACCCAGTACTTC. Translation gives CASSRDIQETQYF.

V is TRBV4-3 and J is TRBJ1-2; a possible D gene is TRBD1 (5 bases). This CDR3 has 16 residues. CDR1 and CDR2 (germline): LGHNA, YSLEER. V was clipped by 3 bases and J by 5 bases, with 19 bases between them. For the CDR3, the DNA is TGCGCCAGCAGCCAGTCGACAGCAATTGATAGGTATGGCTACACCTTC. Translation gives CASSQSTAIDRYGYTF.

The chain recombines TRBV7-8 with TRBJ1-4; D might be TRBD1 (6 bases). Trimming pared 1 base from V and 2 bases from J, leaving 14 bases between. The germline CDR1 and CDR2 sequences are SGHVS and FQNEAQ. The CDR3 is made up of 17 amino acids. This CDR3 reads CASSLEGWGRTNEKLFF. The CDR3 coding sequence is TGTGCCAGCAGCTTAGAGGGCTGGGGGCGGACTAATGAAAAACTGTTTTTT.

This chain connects TRBV18 to TRBJ2-3; 9 nucleotides line up with TRBD2. The CDR3 is 14 residues long. The germline V gene has CDR1 KGHSH and CDR2 LQKENI. V lost 1 base and J lost 4; bases outside the gene matches: 0. The CDR3 DNA reads TGTGCCAGCTCACCACAGCGGGGGGCAGATACGCAGTATTTT. Translated: CASSPQRGADTQYF. Together with reference TRBV18 and TRBJ2-3, the CDR3 gives the full variable domain: NAGVMQNPRHLVRRRGQEARLRCSPMKGHSHVYWYRQLPEEGLKFMVYLQKENIIDESGMPKERFSAEFPKEGPSILRIQQVVRGDSAAYFCASSPQRGADTQYFGPGTRLTVL.

The chain has TRBV6-6 and TRBJ1-3, with D possibly matching TRBD1 (6 bases). This CDR3 spans 16 amino acids. Germline V gene lookup returns CDR1 MNHNY and CDR2 SVGAGI (reference sequence). V lost 5 bases, J lost 0 bases, and 14 bases lay in between. The CDR3 region has the DNA TGTGCCAGCAGTAAGCGACAGGAGAGCTCTGGAAACACCATATATTTT. It translates to CASSKRQESSGNTIYF.

The rearrangement joins TRBV7-8 to TRBJ2-4; D might be TRBD1 (6 bases). V was shortened by 0 bases and J by 6 bases, with 12 bases between the two germline ends. The CDR3 extends over 15 amino acids. Germline V gene lookup returns CDR1 SGHVS and CDR2 FQNEAQ. The CDR3 DNA reads as TGTGCCAGCAGCTTAGCGGGGGCGACTCGAAACATTCAGTACTTC. Its protein is CASSLAGATRNIQYF. The full variable domain, with the rest looked up from reference TRBV7-8 and TRBJ2-4, is GAGVSQSPRYKVAKRGQDVALRCDPISGHVSLFWYQQALGQGPEFLTYFQNEAQLDKSGLPSDRFFAERPEGSVSTLKIQRTQQEDSAVYLCASSLAGATRNIQYFGAGTRLSVL.

The chain carries TRBV6-1 and TRBJ2-1, with 7 nucleotides matching TRBD2. This CDR3 is built from 13 residues. CDR1 and CDR2 (germline): MNHNS, SASEGT. With V trimmed by 6 bases and J by 5 bases, 4 bases remained unmatched. The CDR3 reads CASRAGLNNEQFF. CDR3 in DNA: TGTGCCAGCAGAGCGGGACTGAACAATGAGCAGTTCTTC.

The J gene is TRBJ2-7, the V gene TRBV10-3; TRBD2 agrees at 8 bases. The CDR3 sequence is 14 residues long. From germline, CDR1 is ENHRY and CDR2 SYGVKD. V lost 3 bases, J lost 1 base, and 2 bases stayed unmatched. Here the CDR3 DNA reads TGTGCCATCAGTGACCTAGCGGGTTCCTACGAGCAGTACTTC. Amino acids: CAISDLAGSYEQYF.

The V and J genes are TRBV30 and TRBJ2-7; D is perhaps TRBD2 (5 bases). V dropped 0 bases and J dropped 6 bases, with 18 bases sitting between them. CDR3 length equals 15 residues. The germline V gene has CDR1 GTSNPN and CDR2 SVGIG (reference sequence). CDR3 amino acids: CAWSVQSVSAGEQYF. The CDR3 DNA follows: TGTGCCTGGAGTGTACAGAGCGTCTCGGCGGGCGAGCAGTACTTC.

The chain couples TRBV5-6 to TRBJ1-1; a possible D gene is TRBD1 (5 bases). The CDR3 spans 15 residues. Trimming shortened V by 2 bases and J by 3 bases, and 14 bases separated the two germline ends. Germline loops: CDR1 SGHDT, CDR2 YYEEEE. CDR3 DNA sequence: TGTGCCAGCAGCTTTGAAGTGGGGGAGGACACTGAAGCTTTCTTT. It translates to CASSFEVGEDTEAFF. Based on the CDR3 plus reference TRBV5-6 and TRBJ1-1, the full variable domain is DAGVTQSPTHLIKTRGQQVTLRCSPKSGHDTVSWYQQALGQGPQFIFQYYEEEERQRGNFPDRFSGHQFPNYSSELNVNALLLGDSALYLCASSFEVGEDTEAFFGQGTRLTVV.

The rearrangement joins TRBV25-1 to TRBJ2-3, with no clear D. Trimming left V 4 bases short and J 2 bases short, with 16 bases between. Germline V gene sequence: CDR1 MGHDK, CDR2 SYGVNS. The CDR3 loop spans 16 amino acids. The CDR3 DNA reads as TGTGCCAGCAGTGGGCGGCCGCGGTTCCCCACAGATACGCAGTATTTT. It translates to CASSGRPRFPTDTQYF. Full variable domain (outside the CDR3, taken from reference TRBV25-1 and TRBJ2-3): EADIYQTPRYLVIGTGKKITLECSQTMGHDKMYWYQQDPGMELHLIHYSYGVNSTEKGDLSSESTVSRIRTEHFPLTLESARPSHTSQYLCASSGRPRFPTDTQYFGPGTRLTVL.

In nucleotides, the CDR3 is TGTGCCAGCAGCTTCGGAGATACGCAGTATTTT. Translation gives CASSFGDTQYF. The gene calls are TRBV7-9 and TRBJ2-3; no definite D call. The germline CDR1 and CDR2 sequences are SEHNR and FQNEAQ (reference sequence). The germline V and J ends were trimmed by 3 bases and 5 bases, with 3 bases remaining between them. There are 11 residues in the CDR3.

This chain connects TRBV12-5 to TRBJ1-1; 8 nucleotides agree with TRBD1. Trimming removed 0 bases from V and 5 bases from J; junction bases left unmatched: 5. Looked up from germline, CDR1 is LGHNT and CDR2 is FRNRAP. The CDR3 extends over 15 amino acids. The CDR3 region is CASGLVGQGRTEAFF. The DNA of the CDR3 is TGTGCTAGTGGTTTGGTCGGACAGGGTCGGACTGAAGCTTTCTTT.

The count of this clone is one. CDR3 in DNA: TGTGCCAGCAGCATCGGGACAGGGTATCAGCCCCAGCATTTT. This sequence encodes CASSIGTGYQPQHF. V is TRBV28 and J is TRBJ1-5, with 9 bases that match TRBD1. V trimming: 6 bases; J trimming: 5 bases; junction bases outside the gene matches: 5. This CDR3 contains 14 residues. Looked up from germline, CDR1 is MDHEN and CDR2 is SYDVKM.

This rearrangement joins TRBV28 to TRBJ2-3; maybe TRBD2 (6 bases). The CDR3 spans 16 residues. Between the trimmed V and J ends, which lost 4 bases and 2 bases, there was a span of 16 bases. Germline values: CDR1 MDHEN, CDR2 SYDVKM. The CDR3, as DNA: TGTGCCAGCAGTTCATCCTCTAGCGTATACACAGATACGCAGTATTTT. This codes for CASSSSSSVYTDTQYF. The full variable domain, rest sourced from reference TRBV28 and TRBJ2-3, is DVKVTQSSRYLVKRTGEKVFLECVQDMDHENMFWYRQDPGLGLRLIYFSYDVKMKEKGDIPEGYSVSREKKERFSLILESASTNQTSMYLCASSSSSSVYTDTQYFGPGTRLTVL.

Points on this clone: This specimen includes other DNA sequences encoding the same CDR3. This sequence joins TRBV25-1 and TRBJ1-2; 7 nucleotides line up with TRBD1. Trimming took 3 bases from V and 0 from J; bases not matched to a gene: 7. Per the germline V gene, CDR1 is MGHDK and CDR2 is SYGVNS. The CDR3 is 16 amino acids. The CDR3 loop is CASSDPRQGANYGYTF. CDR3 in DNA: TGTGCCAGCAGTGACCCCCGACAGGGCGCTAACTATGGCTACACCTTC.

This chain joins TRBV10-2 and TRBJ2-3, with 10 bases lining up with TRBD2. This CDR3 is built from 15 residues. With 4 bases clipped from V and 5 bases from J, the junction kept 6 bases outside the gene matches. The germline gives CDR1 WSHSY, CDR2 SAAADI. The CDR3 protein is CASSAGIAGGDTQYF. CDR3 coding DNA: TGCGCCAGCAGTGCGGGAATAGCGGGAGGAGATACGCAGTATTTT.

This chain uses TRBV5-1 with TRBJ2-1; 10 nucleotides align to TRBD2. V lost 7 bases and J lost 3; bases outside the gene matches: 7. CDR1 is SGHRS, CDR2 YFSETQ, per germline. This CDR3 comprises 15 residues. CDR3 bases: TGCGCCAGCCTCCCTACTAGCGGGGTCTACAATGAGCAGTTCTTC. It translates to CASLPTSGVYNEQFF. The full variable domain, completed using reference TRBV5-1 and TRBJ2-1, is KAGVTQTPRYLIKTRGQQVTLSCSPISGHRSVSWYQQTPGQGLQFLFEYFSETQRNKGNFPGRFSGRQFSNSRSEMNVSTLELGDSALYLCASLPTSGVYNEQFFGPGTRLTVL.

The rearrangement joins TRBV19 to TRBJ2-7; TRBD2 agrees at 9 bases. The CDR3 runs to 15 residues. CDR1 and CDR2 from the germline V gene are LNHDA and SQIVND (reference sequence). V lost 4 bases and J lost 0; bases outside the gene matches: 4. CDR3 nucleotide sequence: TGTGCCAGTAGTACCGCGGGGGGGTTCTCCTACGAGCAGTACTTC. Protein: CASSTAGGFSYEQYF.

The chain joins TRBV5-4 to TRBJ2-3; 8 positions match TRBD2. The V gene's germline CDR1 is SGHNT and CDR2 YYREEE (reference sequence). This CDR3 comprises 15 residues. V shed 2 bases, J shed 6 bases, and the junction held 8 bases outside the gene matches. The CDR3 nucleotides read TGTGCCAGCAGCTTCGCCAGCGGGGGATCCGATACGCAGTATTTT. It is translated as CASSFASGGSDTQYF.